One T cell receptor (beta chain) is described in this entry. Its specificity is not known. At one boundary the junction diverges from the germline segment, which might be a read error. This specimen belongs to a study of shared clonotypes between healthy human individuals. Germline V gene sequence: CDR1 GTSNPN, CDR2 SVGIG (reference sequence). The CDR3 covers 13 residues. Generated by immunoSEQ multiplex PCR, the TCRdb table keeps only in-frame clones and is missing some. This table holds roughly 1,500,000 clones, approximately 98.5% found once. Donation came from healthy HIV-negative adults that had no recent acute infections or vaccinations. The split of CD4+ cells yielded CD45RA+ naive and CD45RA-negative memory subsets. Study observations and caveats: Sample collection involved blood only; tissue repertoires are likely different. Some clonotypes were shared by all four sorted-subset donors, while others were not shared. The non-shared ones had lower generation probabilities than the shared ones.

The receptor's source is a man aged 25-40 years in good health. This sequence joins TRBV30 and TRBJ1-1; D not certain. The specimen sequenced was naive CD4+ T cells sorted from blood. The subset: CD45RA+ positively selected. CDR3 in DNA: TGTGCCTGGAGTGTTGGGCAGCGGACTGGAGCTTTCTTT. It specifies CAWSVGQRTGAFF.